Listed here are 9 T cell receptor beta chains from one sample, sequenced in a study of shared clonotypes between healthy human individuals. Naive CD8 cells lacked CD45RO, underwent positive selection for CCR7 and left out terminally differentiated effector memory CD45RA+ cells. Method: immunoSEQ multiplex PCR; TCRdb's copy keeps in-frame clones and lacks some. The repertoire holds about 2,200,000 clones, with about 93% as singletons. The sequenced sample was naive CD8+ T cells from PBMCs. These receptors were taken from a man younger than 30 in good health. Some clones in this sample may be carry-over from other donors' samples.

The V gene is TRBV6-5, the J gene TRBJ2-5; 7 bases line up with TRBD1. The germline CDR1 and CDR2 sequences are MNHEY and SVGAGI. The CDR3 totals 14 residues. J lost 5 bases, V lost 6 bases, and 9 bases had no gene match. The CDR3 coding sequence is TGTGCCAGCAGCACAGGGGTCGAAGGGGAGACCCAGTACTTC. Its translation: CASSTGVEGETQYF.

The V gene is TRBV10-3, the J gene TRBJ1-2, with TRBD1 matching over 10 bases. CDR3 length equals 16 residues. J gave up 4 bases and V 2 bases, and 7 bases lay outside the gene matches. CDR1 ENHRY and CDR2 SYGVKD come from the germline V gene. The CDR3 region is CAISETGQGLGYGYTF. The DNA for the CDR3 is TGTGCCATCAGTGAGACGGGACAGGGGCTCGGCTATGGCTACACCTTC.

The chain couples TRBV4-3 to TRBJ2-2; D not resolved. With 1 base removed from V and 0 bases from J, the gap between germline ends came to 12 bases. The CDR3 sequence is 17 residues long. Germline V gene sequence: CDR1 LGHNA, CDR2 YSLEER. The CDR3 DNA sequence: TGCGCCAGCAGCCAAGTTCTGGCAGCCGCGAACACCGGGGAGCTGTTTTTT. Its protein product is CASSQVLAAANTGELFF.

The V call is TRBV5-6, the J call TRBJ2-5; 10 bases agree with TRBD1. The V and J ends lost 3 bases and 5 bases, in that order; junction bases with no gene match: 4. The CDR3 runs to 14 residues. The V gene's germline CDR1 is SGHDT and CDR2 YYEEEE. The CDR3 coding sequence is TGTGCCAGCAGCTCCGGGACAGGGGTCGAGACCCAGTACTTC. Protein: CASSSGTGVETQYF. Looking up the rest from reference TRBV5-6 and TRBJ2-5 gives the full variable domain: DAGVTQSPTHLIKTRGQQVTLRCSPKSGHDTVSWYQQALGQGPQFIFQYYEEEERQRGNFPDRFSGHQFPNYSSELNVNALLLGDSALYLCASSSGTGVETQYFGPGTRLLVL.

The chain employs TRBV7-8 and TRBJ2-5; a weak D match, TRBD1 (5 bases). Germline loops: CDR1 SGHVS, CDR2 FQNEAQ. V was shortened by 5 bases and J by 2 bases, with 15 bases between the two germline ends. CDR3 length equals 15 residues. CDR3 in DNA: TGTGCCAGCAGCCCTCTCAACCCAGGGCAAGAGACCCAGTACTTC. This sequence encodes CASSPLNPGQETQYF.

The chain carries TRBV9 and TRBJ1-2, with D unclear. Germline CDR1 SGDLS, CDR2 YYNGEE. V lost 3 bases to trimming and J lost 4 bases, with 13 bases between them. The CDR3 contains 14 residues. The DNA for the CDR3 is TGTGCCAGCAGCGCCCCAGATGGCGGCTATGGCTACACCTTC. It is translated as CASSAPDGGYGYTF.

This sequence joins TRBV19 and TRBJ2-2; 7 bases map to TRBD2. This CDR3 spans 16 amino acids. Germline V gene data show CDR1 as LNHDA and CDR2 as SQIVND (reference sequence). J gave up 7 bases and V 10 bases, and 18 bases lay outside the gene matches. CDR3 in DNA: TGTGCCACCGCTCTTAGGGGAGGGGCAAGAGGCGGGGAGCTGTTTTTT. Translated, it gives CATALRGGARGGELFF.

The rearrangement uses TRBV7-8 and TRBJ2-2; 12 bases map to TRBD2. The CDR3 is 17 amino acids. Trimming took 2 bases from V and 7 from J; bases not matched to a gene: 8. Looked up from germline, CDR1 is SGHVS and CDR2 is FQNEAQ. The chain's CDR3 is CASSLLASGRGLGELFF. The CDR3 DNA reads TGTGCCAGCAGCTTATTAGCTAGCGGGAGGGGCCTCGGGGAGCTGTTTTTT. Complete variable domain (other parts from reference TRBV7-8 and TRBJ2-2): GAGVSQSPRYKVAKRGQDVALRCDPISGHVSLFWYQQALGQGPEFLTYFQNEAQLDKSGLPSDRFFAERPEGSVSTLKIQRTQQEDSAVYLCASSLLASGRGLGELFFGEGSRLTVL.

This clone was found once. The chain joins TRBV7-9 to TRBJ2-6; 10 bases line up with TRBD1. Per germline, CDR1 SEHNR and CDR2 FQNEAQ (reference sequence). This CDR3 is 16 amino acids long. With V trimmed by 5 bases and J by 1 base, 2 bases remained unmatched. As DNA, the CDR3 is TGTGCCAGCAGCGGGACAGGGGAGTCTGGGGCCAACGTCCTGACTTTC. This encodes CASSGTGESGANVLTF.